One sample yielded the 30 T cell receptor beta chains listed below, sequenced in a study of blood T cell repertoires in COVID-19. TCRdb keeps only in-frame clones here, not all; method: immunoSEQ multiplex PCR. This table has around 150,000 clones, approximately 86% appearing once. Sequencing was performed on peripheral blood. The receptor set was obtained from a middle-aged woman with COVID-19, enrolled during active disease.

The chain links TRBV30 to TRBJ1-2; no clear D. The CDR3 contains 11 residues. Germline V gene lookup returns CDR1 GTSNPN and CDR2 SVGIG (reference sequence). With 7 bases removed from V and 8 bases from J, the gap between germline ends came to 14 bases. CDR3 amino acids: CAYPAAGGYTF. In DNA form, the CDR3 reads TGTGCCTACCCCGCCGCGGGAGGCTACACCTTC.

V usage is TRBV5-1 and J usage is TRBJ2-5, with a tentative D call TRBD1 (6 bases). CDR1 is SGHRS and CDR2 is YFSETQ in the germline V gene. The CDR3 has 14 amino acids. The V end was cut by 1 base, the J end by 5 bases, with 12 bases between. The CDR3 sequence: CASSLTGLGETQYF. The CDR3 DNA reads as TGCGCCAGCAGCTTGACAGGGTTGGGGGAGACCCAGTACTTC.

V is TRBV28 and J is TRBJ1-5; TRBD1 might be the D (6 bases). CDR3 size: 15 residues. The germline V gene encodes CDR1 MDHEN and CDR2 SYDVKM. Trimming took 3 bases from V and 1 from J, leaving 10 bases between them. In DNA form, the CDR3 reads TGTGCCAGCAGTTTTCTGGGGGCGAGCAATCAGCCCCAGCATTTT. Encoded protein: CASSFLGASNQPQHF.

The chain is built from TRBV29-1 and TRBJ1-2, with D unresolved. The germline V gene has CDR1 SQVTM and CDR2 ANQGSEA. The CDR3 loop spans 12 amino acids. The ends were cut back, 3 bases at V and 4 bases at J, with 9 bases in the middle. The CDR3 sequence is CSVERASYGYTF. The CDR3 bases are TGCAGCGTTGAGCGGGCGAGCTATGGCTACACCTTC.

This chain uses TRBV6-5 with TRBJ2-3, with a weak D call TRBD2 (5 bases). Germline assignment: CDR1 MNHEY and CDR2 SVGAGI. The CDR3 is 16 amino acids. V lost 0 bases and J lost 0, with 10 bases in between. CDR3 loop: CASSYSGRPSTDTQYF. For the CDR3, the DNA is TGTGCCAGCAGTTACTCGGGGAGACCTAGCACAGATACGCAGTATTTT.

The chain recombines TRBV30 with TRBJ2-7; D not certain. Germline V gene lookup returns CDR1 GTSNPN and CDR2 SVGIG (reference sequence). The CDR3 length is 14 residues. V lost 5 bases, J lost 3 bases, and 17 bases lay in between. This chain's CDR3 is CAWSRVTTGYEQYF. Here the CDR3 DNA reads TGTGCCTGGTCCCGGGTTACGACGGGCTACGAGCAGTACTTC.

Here the CDR3 reads CASSELSVRTEAFF. The CDR3 nucleotides read TGTGCCAGCAGTGAACTTTCAGTTCGCACTGAAGCTTTCTTT. The genes are TRBV2 and TRBJ1-1, with no clear D. Looked up from germline, CDR1 is SNHLY and CDR2 is FYNNEI. The CDR3 contains 14 residues. V was cut by 2 bases and J by 4 bases, with 11 bases left in between.

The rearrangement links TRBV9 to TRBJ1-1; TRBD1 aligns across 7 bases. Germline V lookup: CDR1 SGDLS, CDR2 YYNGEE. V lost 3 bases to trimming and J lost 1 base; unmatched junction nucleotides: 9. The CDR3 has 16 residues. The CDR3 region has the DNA TGTGCCAGCAGCGAGACGGGACAGTGGGGGAACACTGAAGCTTTCTTT. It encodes CASSETGQWGNTEAFF.

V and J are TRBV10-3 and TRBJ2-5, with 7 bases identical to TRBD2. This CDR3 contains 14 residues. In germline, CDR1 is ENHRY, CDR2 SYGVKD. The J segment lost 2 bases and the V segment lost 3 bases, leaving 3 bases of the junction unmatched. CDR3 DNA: TGTGCCATCAGTGATGGGGGAGGGCAAGAGACCCAGTACTTC. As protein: CAISDGGGQETQYF.

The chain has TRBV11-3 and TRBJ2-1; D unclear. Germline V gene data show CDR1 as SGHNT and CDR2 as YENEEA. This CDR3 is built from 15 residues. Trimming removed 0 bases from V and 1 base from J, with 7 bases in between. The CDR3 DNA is TGTGCCAGCAGCTTAGATCAGGATTCCTACAATGAGCAGTTCTTC. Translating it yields CASSLDQDSYNEQFF.

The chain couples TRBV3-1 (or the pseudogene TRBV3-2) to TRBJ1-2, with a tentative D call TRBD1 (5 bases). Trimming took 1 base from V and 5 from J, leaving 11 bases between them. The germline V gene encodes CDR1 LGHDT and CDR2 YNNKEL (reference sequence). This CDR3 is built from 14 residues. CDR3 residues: CASSQAGDSYGYTF. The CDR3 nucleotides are TGTGCCAGCAGCCAAGCGGGGGACTCGTATGGCTACACCTTC.

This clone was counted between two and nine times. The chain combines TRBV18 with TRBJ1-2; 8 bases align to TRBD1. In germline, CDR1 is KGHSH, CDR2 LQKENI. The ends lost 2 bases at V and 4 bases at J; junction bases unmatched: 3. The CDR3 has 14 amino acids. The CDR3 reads CASSPGTGGYGYTF. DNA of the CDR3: TGTGCCAGCTCACCAGGCACAGGGGGCTATGGCTACACCTTC.

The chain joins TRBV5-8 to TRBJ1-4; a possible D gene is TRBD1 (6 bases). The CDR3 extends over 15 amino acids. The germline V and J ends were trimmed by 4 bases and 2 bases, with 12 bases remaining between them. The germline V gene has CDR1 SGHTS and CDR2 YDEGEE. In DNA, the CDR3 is TGTGCCAGCAGCACTACAGGGTGGACTAATGAAAAACTGTTTTTT. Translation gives CASSTTGWTNEKLFF.

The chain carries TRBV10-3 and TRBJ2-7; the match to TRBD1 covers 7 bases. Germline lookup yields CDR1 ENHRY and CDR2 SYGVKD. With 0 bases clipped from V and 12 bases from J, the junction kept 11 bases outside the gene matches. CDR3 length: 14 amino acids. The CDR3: CAISESMGQKWAYF. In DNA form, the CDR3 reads TGTGCCATCAGTGAGTCGATGGGACAGAAGTGGGCGTACTTC.

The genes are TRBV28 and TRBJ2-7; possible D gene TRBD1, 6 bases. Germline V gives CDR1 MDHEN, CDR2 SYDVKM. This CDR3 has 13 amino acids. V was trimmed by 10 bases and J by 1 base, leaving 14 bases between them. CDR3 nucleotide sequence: TGTGCCACCCAAGGACAGCCGTCCTACGAGCAGTACTTC. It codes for CATQGQPSYEQYF.

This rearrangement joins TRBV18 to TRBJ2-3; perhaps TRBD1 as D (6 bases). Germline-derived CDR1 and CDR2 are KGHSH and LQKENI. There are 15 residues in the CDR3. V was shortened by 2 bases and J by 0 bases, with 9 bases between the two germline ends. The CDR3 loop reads CASSPVGHSTDTQYF. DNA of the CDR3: TGTGCCAGCTCACCAGTGGGACACAGCACAGATACGCAGTATTTT.

The CDR3 sequence is CAISEANSGRGDTQYF. The CDR3 DNA is TGTGCCATCAGTGAGGCCAATAGCGGGAGAGGAGATACGCAGTATTTT. The V gene is TRBV10-3, the J gene TRBJ2-3, with 9 bases matching TRBD2. Trimming took 2 bases from V and 5 from J; bases not matched to a gene: 8. The CDR3 has 16 amino acids. Looked up from germline, CDR1 is ENHRY and CDR2 is SYGVKD.

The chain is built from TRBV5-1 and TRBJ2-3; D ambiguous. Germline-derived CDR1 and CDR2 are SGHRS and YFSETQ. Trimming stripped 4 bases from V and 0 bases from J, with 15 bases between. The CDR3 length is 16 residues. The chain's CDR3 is CASSPPATPSTDTQYF. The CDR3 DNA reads TGCGCCAGCAGCCCCCCTGCGACACCTAGCACAGATACGCAGTATTTT.

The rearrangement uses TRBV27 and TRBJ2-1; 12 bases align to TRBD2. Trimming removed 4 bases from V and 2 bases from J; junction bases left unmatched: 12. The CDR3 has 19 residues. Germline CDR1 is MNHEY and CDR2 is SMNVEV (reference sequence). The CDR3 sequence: CASSSSSGRVLVAYNEQFF. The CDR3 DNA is TGTGCCAGCAGTTCCTCTAGCGGGAGGGTTTTGGTTGCCTACAATGAGCAGTTCTTC.

DNA of the CDR3: TGTGCCAGCAGCTTAATGGGCCAGGGCTACCCTAGCACAGATACGCAGTATTTT. Residues: CASSLMGQGYPSTDTQYF. The chain joins TRBV7-3 to TRBJ2-3; D is possibly TRBD1 (5 bases). The CDR3 loop spans 18 amino acids. In germline, CDR1 is SGHTA, CDR2 FQGTGA. Trimming stripped 1 base from V and 0 bases from J, with 17 bases between.

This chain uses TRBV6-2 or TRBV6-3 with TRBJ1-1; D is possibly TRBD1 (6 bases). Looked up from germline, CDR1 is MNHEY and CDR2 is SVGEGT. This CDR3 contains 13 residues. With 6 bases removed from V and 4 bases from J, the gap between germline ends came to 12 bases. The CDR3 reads CASSEQGGTEAFF. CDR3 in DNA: TGTGCCAGCAGCGAACAGGGTGGCACTGAAGCTTTCTTT.

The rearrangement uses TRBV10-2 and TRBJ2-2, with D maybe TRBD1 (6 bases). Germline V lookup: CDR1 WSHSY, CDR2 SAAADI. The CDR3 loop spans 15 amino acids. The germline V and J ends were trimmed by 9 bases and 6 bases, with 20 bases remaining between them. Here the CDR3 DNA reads TGCGCCAGAACCGTAGCCAGGGGAAGCCCCGGGGAGCTGTTTTTT. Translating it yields CARTVARGSPGELFF.

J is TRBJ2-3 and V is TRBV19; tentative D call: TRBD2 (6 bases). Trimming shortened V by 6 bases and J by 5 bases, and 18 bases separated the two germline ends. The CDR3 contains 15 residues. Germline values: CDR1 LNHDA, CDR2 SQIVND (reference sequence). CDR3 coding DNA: TGTGCCAGTAGCCTGACTAGGGCAAGGGAAGATACGCAGTATTTT. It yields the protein CASSLTRAREDTQYF.

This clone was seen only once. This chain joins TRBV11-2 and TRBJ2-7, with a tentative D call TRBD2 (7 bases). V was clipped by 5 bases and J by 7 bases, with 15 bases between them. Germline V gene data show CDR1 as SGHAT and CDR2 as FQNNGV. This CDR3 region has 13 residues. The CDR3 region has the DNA TGTGCCAGCAGCCGAGGGGGGGCGAGAGAGCAGTACTTC. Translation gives CASSRGGAREQYF.

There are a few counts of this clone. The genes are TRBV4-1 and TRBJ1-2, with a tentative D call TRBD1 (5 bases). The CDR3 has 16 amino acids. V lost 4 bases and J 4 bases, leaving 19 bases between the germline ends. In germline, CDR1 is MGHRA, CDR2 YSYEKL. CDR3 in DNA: TGCGCCAGCAGCCCCGCCCAGGGTCAAGGTCTCTATGGCTACACCTTC. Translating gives CASSPAQGQGLYGYTF.

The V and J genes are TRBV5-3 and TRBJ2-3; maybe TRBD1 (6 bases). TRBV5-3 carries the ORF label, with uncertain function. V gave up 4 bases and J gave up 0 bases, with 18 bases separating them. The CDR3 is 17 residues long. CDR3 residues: CARSPPAGARSTDTQYF. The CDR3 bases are TGTGCCAGAAGCCCTCCCGCAGGGGCTAGAAGCACAGATACGCAGTATTTT.

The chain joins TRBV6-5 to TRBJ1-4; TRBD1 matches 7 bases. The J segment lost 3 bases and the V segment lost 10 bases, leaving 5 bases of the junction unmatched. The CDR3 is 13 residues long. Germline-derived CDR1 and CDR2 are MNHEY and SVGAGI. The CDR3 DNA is TGTGCCATCTCGGACAGGCCTAATGAAAAACTGTTTTTT. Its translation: CAISDRPNEKLFF.

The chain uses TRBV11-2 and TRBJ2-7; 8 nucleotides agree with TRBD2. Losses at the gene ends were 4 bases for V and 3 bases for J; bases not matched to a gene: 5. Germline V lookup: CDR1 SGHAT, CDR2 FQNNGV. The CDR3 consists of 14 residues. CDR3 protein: CASSYTSGNYEQYF. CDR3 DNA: TGTGCCAGCAGCTACACTAGCGGCAACTACGAGCAGTACTTC.

CDR3 loop: CASARGGGGFNEQFF. DNA of the CDR3: TGTGCCAGCGCCCGAGGGGGAGGCGGATTCAATGAGCAGTTCTTC. The genes are TRBV7-8 and TRBJ2-1; the D call may be TRBD1 or TRBD2 (6 bases each). Germline CDR1 SGHVS, CDR2 FQNEAQ. Trimming shortened V by 8 bases and J by 6 bases, and 20 bases separated the two germline ends. There are 15 residues in the CDR3.

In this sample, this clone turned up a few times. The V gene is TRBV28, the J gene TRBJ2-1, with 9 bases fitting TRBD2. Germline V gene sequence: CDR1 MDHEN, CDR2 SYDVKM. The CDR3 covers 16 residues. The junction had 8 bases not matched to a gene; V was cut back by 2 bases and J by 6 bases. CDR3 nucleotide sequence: TGTGCCAGCAGTTTAGTTAGGGGACTAGCTCCCAATGAGCAGTTCTTC. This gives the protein CASSLVRGLAPNEQFF.